The rows below give T cell receptor beta chains drawn from one sample of a study of T-cell reconstitution after alpha-beta-depleted transplantation in children. MiXCR was run by TCRdb on the PCR reads, yielding one entry per CDR3 protein. Found here are hundreds of thousands of distinct CDR3 sequences, roughly 17% of them singletons; the top ten hold 1.1%. The sample was PBMCs from the stem cell graft donor, taken from the stem cell graft. These receptor sequences come from a human donor who donated a stem cell graft to a child with acute myeloid leukemia. CDR3s include the opening cysteine and the closing phenylalanine or tryptophan. A D gene is named only where the DNA matches it firmly. The size of a clone is reported for some rows only, either as once, few or many, or as a class for expanded clones.

clone_size,v_call,j_call,d_call,cdr3_aa,cdr3_nt
many,TRBV20-1,TRBJ2-3,.,CSARGGAGASTDTQYF,TGCAGTGCTAGAGGGGGGGCGGGGGCCTCCACAGATACGCAGTATTTT
many,TRBV25-1,TRBJ2-1,.,CASSDAGLKNEQFF,TGTGCCAGCAGTGATGCGGGGCTGAAGAATGAGCAGTTCTTC
few,TRBV5-1,TRBJ1-6,.,CASKLETYNSPLHF,TGCGCCAGCAAATTGGAGACCTATAATTCACCCCTCCACTTT
many,TRBV4-3,TRBJ1-1,.,CASSQDFVGWNTEAFF,TGCGCCAGCAGCCAAGATTTCGTCGGGTGGAACACTGAAGCTTTCTTT
few,TRBV5-1,TRBJ2-5,TRBD2,CASSLPLGTTQETQYF,TGCGCCAGCAGCTTGCCCCTCGGGACTACGCAAGAGACCCAGTACTTC
few,TRBV7-2,TRBJ2-7,TRBD1,CASSLFRQGGTYEQYF,TGTGCCAGCAGCTTATTCCGACAGGGGGGAACCTACGAGCAGTACTTC
.,TRBV4-1,TRBJ1-3,.,CASSETNPGNTIYF,TGCGCCAGCAGCGAGACCAATCCGGGAAACACCATATATTTT
many,TRBV12-3/TRBV12-4,TRBJ1-5,.,CASSPLSPGQPQHF,TGTGCCAGCAGCCCTCTGTCACCAGGGCAGCCCCAGCATTTT
.,TRBV18,TRBJ2-7,.,CASSPQDSVGQYF,TGTGCCAGCTCACCCCAAGACAGTGTCGGGCAGTACTTC
.,TRBV30,TRBJ2-3,.,CAWIGTAGLLSTDTQYF,TGTGCCTGGATCGGGACAGCGGGTTTACTTAGCACAGATACGCAGTATTTT
.,TRBV5-1,TRBJ1-3,.,CASSLAAAGNTIYF,TGCGCCAGCAGCTTGGCGGCAGCCGGAAACACCATATATTTT
many,TRBV12-3/TRBV12-4,TRBJ2-3,.,CASSPLADTQYF,TGTGCCAGCAGCCCTCTAGCGGATACGCAGTATTTT
many,TRBV15,TRBJ1-1,TRBD1,CATRRDRNTEAFF,TGTGCCACCAGGAGGGACAGAAACACTGAAGCTTTCTTT
many,TRBV20-1,TRBJ2-3,.,CSAQWGSADTQYF,TGCAGTGCCCAATGGGGAAGCGCAGATACGCAGTATTTT
many,TRBV29-1,TRBJ1-5,.,CSVGQGPNQPQHF,TGCAGCGTTGGGCAGGGGCCCAATCAGCCCCAGCATTTT
many,TRBV20-1,TRBJ2-7,TRBD1,CSVGTGSGYEQYF,TGCAGCGTGGGGACAGGCAGCGGGTACGAGCAGTACTTC
many,TRBV7-3,TRBJ2-5,TRBD2,CASSRTAGGLGETQYF,TGTGCCAGCAGCCGAACCGCGGGGGGATTGGGAGAGACCCAGTACTTC
.,TRBV25-1,TRBJ1-1,.,CASSEYEGWSMNTEAFF,TGTGCCAGCAGTGAATATGAGGGGTGGAGCATGAACACTGAAGCTTTCTTT
.,TRBV5-1,TRBJ2-5,TRBD1,CASSLTGDNTETQYF,TGCGCCAGCAGCTTGACAGGGGATAATACAGAGACCCAGTACTTC
few,TRBV7-9,TRBJ1-5,.,CASSFSGVGDFNQPQHF,TGTGCCAGCAGCTTTAGCGGTGTGGGAGATTTCAATCAGCCCCAGCATTTT
.,TRBV5-1,TRBJ2-7,.,CASSLDILKDEQYF,TGCGCCAGCAGCTTGGATATCCTAAAGGACGAGCAGTACTTC
many,TRBV20-1,TRBJ2-5,TRBD2,CSARLAENQETQYF,TGCAGTGCTAGACTAGCGGAAAACCAAGAGACCCAGTACTTC
few,TRBV7-2,TRBJ1-1,.,CASSSQGWNTEAFF,TGTGCCAGCAGCTCACAGGGTTGGAACACTGAAGCTTTCTTT
few,TRBV6-5,TRBJ1-5,.,CASSYSPSNQPQHF,TGTGCCAGCAGTTACTCGCCCAGCAATCAGCCCCAGCATTTT
few,TRBV4-3,TRBJ1-1,.,CASSQEGTNTEAFF,TGCGCCAGCAGCCAAGAGGGCACGAACACTGAAGCTTTCTTT
.,TRBV25-1,TRBJ2-1,.,CASSDLTGNEQFF,TGTGCCAGCAGTGACTTGACTGGCAATGAGCAGTTCTTC
many,TRBV29-1,TRBJ1-1,.,CSVEGQLGAFF,TGCAGCGTTGAGGGGCAGTTGGGAGCTTTCTTT
many,TRBV29-1,TRBJ2-1,.,CSVKNGGEEQFF,TGCAGCGTCAAAAATGGAGGTGAAGAGCAGTTCTTC
few,TRBV11-2,TRBJ1-1,TRBD1,CASSLVRTGGLMNTEAFF,TGTGCCAGCAGCTTAGTCCGGACAGGGGGCCTAATGAACACTGAAGCTTTCTTT
.,TRBV7-8,TRBJ2-2,.,CASSLYAGDTGELFF,TGTGCCAGCAGCTTATACGCGGGCGACACCGGGGAGCTGTTTTTT
few,TRBV24-1,TRBJ2-2,.,CATRELIDTGELFF,TGTGCCACCAGGGAATTGATCGACACCGGGGAGCTGTTTTTT
.,TRBV12-3/TRBV12-4,TRBJ1-1,TRBD1,CASSLEGATDAFF,TGTGCCAGCAGTTTGGAGGGGGCGACTGATGCTTTCTTT
many,TRBV4-2,TRBJ1-2,.,CASSQDRGDGYTF,TGTGCCAGCAGCCAAGATCGGGGCGATGGCTACACCTTC
.,TRBV5-1,TRBJ1-6,.,CASSSRADGNPPLHF,TGCGCCAGCAGCTCCCGGGCCGATGGAAATCCACCCCTCCACTTT
few,TRBV7-2,TRBJ2-7,TRBD2,CASSQGLADEQYF,TGTGCCAGCAGCCAGGGACTAGCGGACGAGCAGTACTTC
.,TRBV20-1,TRBJ2-2,TRBD2,CSARAGLAGGRTGELFF,TGCAGTGCTAGAGCAGGACTAGCGGGGGGGCGGACCGGGGAGCTGTTTTTT
many,TRBV6-6,TRBJ1-5,.,CASSSEFTLRHQPQHF,TGTGCCAGCAGTTCAGAATTTACGTTACGCCATCAGCCCCAGCATTTT
many,TRBV20-1,TRBJ2-1,.,CSARDEVTLNEQFF,TGCAGTGCTAGAGATGAAGTGACCCTAAATGAGCAGTTCTTC
many,TRBV7-2,TRBJ1-6,.,CASSLVRKNSPLHF,TGTGCCAGCAGCTTGGTCAGGAAAAATTCACCCCTCCACTTT
few,TRBV20-1,TRBJ2-7,TRBD2,CSARGLAGGEQYF,TGCAGTGCTAGAGGCCTAGCGGGTGGGGAGCAGTACTTC
many,TRBV15,TRBJ2-1,TRBD1,CATSTTGTGNDEQFF,TGTGCCACCAGCACTACCGGGACAGGGAATGATGAGCAGTTCTTC
.,TRBV12-3/TRBV12-4,TRBJ2-3,TRBD1,CASSLDRGWATTDTQYF,TGTGCCAGCAGTTTGGACAGGGGATGGGCTACCACAGATACGCAGTATTTT
.,TRBV5-1,TRBJ2-5,TRBD1,CASSLARGQKTQYF,TGCGCCAGCAGCTTGGCTAGGGGGCAGAAGACCCAGTACTTC
many,TRBV29-1,TRBJ2-3,.,CSVEMDVSTQYF,TGCAGCGTTGAAATGGACGTCAGTACGCAGTATTTT
many,TRBV29-1,TRBJ1-1,.,CSVELDRLYTEAFF,TGCAGCGTTGAACTCGACAGACTATACACTGAAGCTTTCTTT
.,TRBV11-3,TRBJ2-7,.,CASSLSTGEGFYEQYF,TGTGCCAGCAGCTTATCCACTGGCGAGGGGTTCTACGAGCAGTACTTC
.,TRBV7-9,TRBJ2-1,TRBD1,CASSLAGQDHNEQFF,TGTGCCAGCAGCTTAGCCGGACAGGATCACAATGAGCAGTTCTTC
.,TRBV4-2,TRBJ2-1,.,CARSPGLLTEEPLNEQFF,TGTGCCAGGAGCCCAGGGCTCCTGACGGAAGAGCCCCTCAATGAGCAGTTCTTC
many,TRBV9,TRBJ2-1,.,CASSVAGLGYNEQFF,TGTGCCAGCAGCGTAGCAGGGTTGGGCTACAATGAGCAGTTCTTC
many,TRBV6-1,TRBJ2-7,TRBD2,CASRGRVMDYEQYF,TGTGCCAGCAGGGGGAGGGTGATGGACTACGAGCAGTACTTC
few,TRBV6-1,TRBJ2-5,.,CASSANFAETQYF,TGTGCCAGCAGTGCTAACTTCGCAGAGACCCAGTACTTC
.,TRBV28,TRBJ1-2,.,CASSDRDSSYYGYTF,TGTGCCAGCAGCGATCGGGACTCCTCGTACTATGGCTACACCTTC
.,TRBV5-1,TRBJ2-2,TRBD1,CASSLEQGAETGELFF,TGCGCCAGCAGCTTGGAACAGGGGGCCGAGACCGGGGAGCTGTTTTTT
.,TRBV6-1,TRBJ1-5,TRBD1,CASRSGTGGHQPQHF,TGTGCCAGCAGGTCCGGGACAGGGGGTCATCAGCCCCAGCATTTT